The subject of this entry is one TCR beta chain. What antigen it recognizes has not been identified. Base qualities are not recorded, but no much larger clone differs from it by a single base. Focal radiation therapy combined with CTLA-4 blockade (ipilimumab) was tested in patients with chemo-refractory metastatic non-small-cell lung cancer. This sample is drawn from a study of radiotherapy plus CTLA-4 blockade in lung cancer (dated by TCRdb to 2017 to 2018). Regarding the complete study: Objective responses occurred in 18% of enrolled patients, and approximately 34% achieved disease control.

At the junction V is shortened by 6 bases and J by 7 bases, with 12 bases in between. As encoded in the germline V gene (reference sequence), CDR1 is DFQATT while CDR2 is SNEGSKA. The CDR3 starts with the cysteine, ends with the phenylalanine, and has 11 residues. Left in the record is the CDR3 DNA by itself, 33 bases read in frame from the first base. General findings and caveats noted by the study authors: The strongest predictors of response were reported to be early dynamic shifts in blood T cell clones along with a rise in serum interferon-beta following radiation. After treatment with radiotherapy and ipilimumab, TCR clones that originated in tumors expanded in peripheral blood.

Receptor libraries were prepared by the immunoSEQ multiplex PCR assay. Held by TCRdb, this immuneACCESS table contains in-frame sequences only and omits some clones. Under half of the omission traces to an unresolved V gene where checked; the cause of the rest is unknown. The sample has about 97,000 clones on record, 65% to 80% of them singletons. Of the sample, around 2.7% is held by the ten largest clones. This sequence originates from a human donor with non-small cell lung cancer who had a partial response to radiotherapy plus ipilimumab. Some clones in this sample may be carry-over from other donors' samples. The chain is assembled from TRBV20-1 and TRBJ1-1, and perhaps TRBD1 as D gene, on 6 matching bases. The input for sequencing was peripheral blood, taken from a patient treated with radiotherapy plus ipilimumab. The CDR3 region: CSARKTGEAFF. Read as DNA, the sequence is TGCAGTGCCAGAAAGACAGGTGAAGCTTTCTTT.